Below, one T cell receptor (beta chain) is given with its context. This entry comes from a study of identifying expanded T cells in peripheral blood. The CDR3 is 13 amino acids. Germline values: CDR1 LGHNA, CDR2 YNFKEQ. V shed 0 bases and J 8 bases; nucleotides not matched to a gene: 3. Some clones are missing from TCRdb's copy, which holds only in-frame ones; the method was immunoSEQ multiplex PCR. Of about 94,000 clones in the sample, 88% were seen once. The V and J genes are TRBV4-2 and TRBJ1-2; TRBD1 matches at 7 bases. Sequencing used blood. The clonotype was recovered from a person aged 18-70 years in good health. The CDR3 bases are TGTGCCAGCAGCCAAGAACAGGGGTACGGCTACACCTTC. Protein sequence: CASSQEQGYGYTF.